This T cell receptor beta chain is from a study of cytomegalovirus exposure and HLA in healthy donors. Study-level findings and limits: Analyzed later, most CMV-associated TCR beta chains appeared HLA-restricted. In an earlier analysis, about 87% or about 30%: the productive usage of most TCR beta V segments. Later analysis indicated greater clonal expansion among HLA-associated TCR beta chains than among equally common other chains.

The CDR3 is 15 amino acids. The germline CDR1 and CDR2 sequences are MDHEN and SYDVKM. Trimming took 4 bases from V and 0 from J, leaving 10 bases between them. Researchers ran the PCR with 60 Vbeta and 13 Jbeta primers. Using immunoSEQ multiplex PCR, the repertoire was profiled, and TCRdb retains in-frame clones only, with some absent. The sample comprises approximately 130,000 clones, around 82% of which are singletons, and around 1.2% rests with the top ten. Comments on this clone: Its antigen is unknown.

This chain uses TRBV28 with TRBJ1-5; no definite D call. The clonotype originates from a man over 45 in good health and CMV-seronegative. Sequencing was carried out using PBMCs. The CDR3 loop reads CASSYGFLSNQPQHF. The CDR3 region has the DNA TGTGCCAGCAGTTACGGTTTCCTTAGCAATCAGCCCCAGCATTTT.